This T cell receptor (beta chain) was identified in a study of blood T cell repertoires in COVID-19. Trimming pared 1 base from V and 4 bases from J, leaving 10 bases between. Germline-derived CDR1 and CDR2 are SEHNR and FQNEAQ (reference sequence). The CDR3 spans 14 residues. The data were produced by immunoSEQ multiplex PCR, yet TCRdb's version contains in-frame clones alone and is incomplete. The sample lists 310,000 or so clones; more than 70% were seen once. V and J are TRBV7-9 and TRBJ1-2; D uncertain. The sample taken for sequencing was peripheral blood. The receptor was derived from a woman between 50 and 59 years old with acute or convalescent COVID-19. CDR3 sequence reads: CASSLGEGGYGYTF. The CDR3 DNA follows: TGTGCCAGCAGCTTAGGAGAGGGAGGCTATGGCTACACCTTC. Full variable domain (remainder filled in from reference TRBV7-9 and TRBJ1-2): DTGVSQNPRHKITKRGQNVTFRCDPISEHNRLYWYRQTLGQGPEFLTYFQNEAQLEKSRLLSDRFSAERPKGSFSTLEIQRTEQGDSAMYLCASSLGEGGYGYTFGSGTRLTVV.